This TCR beta chain was captured in a study of radiation and T cells in renal cell carcinoma. Study-wide background: Nephrectomy followed 15 Gy stereotactic body radiation by 4 weeks.

Regarding time point: baseline pretreatment blood. Treatment denoted: 15 Gy SBRT to primary tumor, nephrectomy 4 weeks later. The tumor was a clear cell renal cell carcinoma. Points on this clone: Its antigen is unidentified.

Whole-study findings and limits: Without pretreatment biopsies, baseline tumor clonotype presence was undetermined. Top tumor clonotypes rose in blood 2 weeks post-radiation, then contracted.

Using immunoSEQ multiplex PCR, the repertoire was profiled, and TCRdb retains in-frame clones only, with some absent. The table lists 100,000 to 150,000 clones, around 83% of them singletons, with about 2.9% in the top ten. The sequences come from blood, collected from a patient whose treatment included radiotherapy and nephrectomy. The TCR comes from a woman aged 60-75 years with renal cell carcinoma.

The CDR3 DNA sequence: TGTGCCAGCAGCCTGGGAGGCGGTAGCGGCCTTCCCTACGAGCAGTACTTC. Its translation is CASSLGGGSGLPYEQYF. The chain is built from TRBV7-9 and TRBJ2-7; D might be TRBD2 (6 bases). CDR1 is SEHNR and CDR2 is FQNEAQ in the germline V gene (reference sequence). Trimming took 5 bases from V and 2 from J, leaving 22 bases between them. The length of the CDR3 is 17 residues.